Listed below are T cell receptor beta chains from one sample, sequenced in a study of CD8+ T cells in alopecia areata. This table comes from immunoSEQ multiplex PCR, and its TCRdb copy is limited to in-frame clones, with some not included. This table holds 210,000 or so clones, around 65% found once. The sample was CD4+ T cells sorted from blood, taken at approximately week 45, from a patient treated with tofacitinib. The receptor source for this set is a human donor with alopecia areata. CDR3s include the opening cysteine and the closing phenylalanine or tryptophan. Fields, in order: V gene, clone size, J gene, CDR3 protein. Not all rows give a size; the values are once, few, many and, for expanded clones, a class.

v_call: TRBV5-1; clone_size: -; j_call: TRBJ1-1; cdr3_aa: CASSTDEGTEAFF
v_call: TRBV5-1; clone_size: -; j_call: TRBJ2-1; cdr3_aa: CASSLVAGADPNEQFF
v_call: TRBV23-1; clone_size: -; j_call: TRBJ1-2; cdr3_aa: CASSRGGRPSFYGYTF
v_call: TRBV28; clone_size: -; j_call: TRBJ2-7; cdr3_aa: CASSKTSGGPRREQYF
v_call: TRBV25-1; clone_size: -; j_call: TRBJ1-4; cdr3_aa: CASTRDGGNEKLFF
v_call: TRBV5-1; clone_size: -; j_call: TRBJ1-5; cdr3_aa: CASSLAGEINQPQHF
v_call: TRBV29-1; clone_size: -; j_call: TRBJ1-1; cdr3_aa: CSVLGQRMNTEAFF
v_call: TRBV14; clone_size: -; j_call: TRBJ2-4; cdr3_aa: CASSQDRNIQYF
v_call: TRBV5-1; clone_size: -; j_call: TRBJ2-7; cdr3_aa: CASSLGQGANEQYF
v_call: TRBV30; clone_size: -; j_call: TRBJ2-7; cdr3_aa: CAWSGVSYEQYF
v_call: TRBV7-6; clone_size: -; j_call: TRBJ1-5; cdr3_aa: CASSAMTGVGQPQHF
v_call: TRBV10-3; clone_size: -; j_call: TRBJ2-1; cdr3_aa: CATSTSLDEQFF
v_call: TRBV29-1; clone_size: -; j_call: TRBJ1-2; cdr3_aa: CSVEDQGLLYGYTF
v_call: TRBV19; clone_size: few; j_call: TRBJ2-2; cdr3_aa: CASSIDQRTGELFF
v_call: TRBV5-1; clone_size: -; j_call: TRBJ1-1; cdr3_aa: CASSTTGEAFF
v_call: TRBV10-3; clone_size: -; j_call: TRBJ2-3; cdr3_aa: CAISPVSTDTQYF
v_call: TRBV7-2; clone_size: -; j_call: TRBJ2-3; cdr3_aa: CASSRGHSTDTQYF
v_call: TRBV5-1; clone_size: few; j_call: TRBJ2-5; cdr3_aa: CASRLGERETQYF